This T cell receptor beta chain originates from a study of cytomegalovirus exposure and HLA in healthy donors (dated 2017 in TCRdb). Looking at the study overall: According to an earlier analysis of 587 of the donors, roughly 180 million T cells yielded 100 million or so unique TCR beta sequences and about 300 Gb of sequence data. An early release covering 550 to 700 HLA-typed donors comprised about 320 gigabases of sequencing data and around 85 million unique TCR sequences. The genetic ancestry cluster associated with self-reported Caucasian donors included roughly four fifths of the roughly 410 genotyped donors. The study was designed to test whether signatures of past pathogen exposure could be identified by cataloging public T cell receptors. The T cell repertoires of roughly 660 subjects were profiled by immunosequencing and related to cytomegalovirus serostatus. Along with the approximately 650-subject first cohort, a separate validation cohort of approximately 110 different subjects was used. The study combined high-throughput TCR immunosequencing, statistical association of individual TCRs with disease status, and machine learning to predict cytomegalovirus infection status. A later analysis re-examined previously published TCR beta repertoires from more than 550 donors and added high-resolution HLA genotyping to investigate patterns of TCR occurrence. Rather than drawing on any new phenotypic data, the later analysis identified candidate immune exposures from TCR beta sequences and the way those sequences occurred across donors. An earlier analysis of 587 of the donors applied high-throughput TCR beta sequencing to assess whether each TCR beta V gene segment acted as functional or pseudogenic. Donor age, sex, ethnicity and CMV serostatus were collected together with the repertoire data. In a later genetic analysis, genome-wide SNP genotypes for about three fifths of the roughly 670 donors were used, and that subset was treated as a discovery cohort. Every repertoire in the discovery cohort had been generated on one and the same sequencing platform. HLA typing covered class I and class II loci at four-digit resolution. Typing coverage varied by locus: roughly 620-640 donors for A, B, C, DRB1 and DQB1; approximately 500 for DQA1; over 600 for DPA1; roughly 450 for DPB1. About five DR-DQ haplotypes were treated as single units for association and clustering because of strong linkage in the cohort. On average, 235,054 unique TCR beta nucleotide sequences were sequenced per donor among 350 to 400 genotyped donors of the cohort, with around 19% of those sequences being non-productive. The paper's findings and limits, for the study overall: In an earlier analysis of several hundred of the donors, most TCR beta V segments were observed in productive rearrangements about 87% or about 30% of the time, broadly matching IMGT annotations. Compared with equally common non-associated chains, HLA-associated TCR beta chains in a later analysis were more clonally expanded and had lower generation probabilities. The sequencing pipeline was judged likely to have produced a cluster of highly shared sequence variants as a technical artifact. A later genetic analysis reported fewer N-insertions in productive TCRs among donors in an Asian-associated ancestry cluster than the roughly 700-donor mean. In both the original and validation cohorts, the classifier was reported to diagnose cytomegalovirus status with high specificity and sensitivity. The authors suggested that the approach could potentially be extended to other disease states and immunological phenotypes. A total of 150 or so TCR beta chains were listed by the study as associated with cytomegalovirus. Presence/absence analyses assumed roughly uniform sequencing depth across donors, an assumption that may not hold. In a later analysis, the rate of TCR association differed among HLA loci, with DRB1 alleles having the most associated TCRs and HLA-C alleles having the fewest. When HLA alleles, especially DR and DQ, strongly co-occurred, TCR associations were difficult to assign to individual alleles. Correlated functional status among segregating V segments might be attributable to linkage disequilibrium, but an unknown experimental factor could not be ruled out. A few of the identified cytomegalovirus-associated TCR beta chains were confirmed in vitro to be specific for cytomegalovirus antigens. An association between a missense DCLRE1C variant and V-gene and J-gene trimming of TCR beta chains was found in a later genetic analysis and replicated in an independent cohort. The earlier analysis of approximately 540 of the donors excluded about 16 rarely observed V segments, including chromosome 9 orphons, because counts were too low. CMV serostatus was the only immune exposure information available for the cohort. A further reported finding was that TCR beta sequences accurately predicted the HLA-A and HLA-B alleles for most subjects in the first cohort. Because some donors lacked HLA typing at each locus, the association tests relied only on the typed subset. Most TCR sequences were seen in very few donors, while some public TCRs were found in many individuals. This cohort had only TCR beta chains sequenced, and the lack of alpha or paired-chain data limited which features could be detected. According to a later analysis, most CMV-associated TCR beta chains appeared to be HLA-restricted, and the HLA associations seemed to be driven largely by CMV exposure. In a later analysis, several top co-occurrence clusters were reported to appear linked to parvovirus B19, influenza, CMV and Epstein-Barr virus. Specific HLA alleles were associated with about 17,000 TCR beta sequences at a false discovery rate of 0.05 in a later analysis. The 87-base-pair reads could not distinguish some IMGT-functional V segments, including TRBV6-2 and TRBV6-3, so those segments were excluded.

V gives up 4 bases and J gives up 7 bases, and the segment between their germline ends measures 19 bases. The CDR3 holds 15 amino acids from the cysteine to the phenylalanine. Only the CDR3 DNA is retained, 45 bases long and in frame from the first base. CDR1 and CDR2 (MNHNS, SASEGT) derive from the germline V gene. Libraries were made using the immunoSEQ multiplex PCR assay. For the multiplex PCR, a mixture combining 60 forward primers for TCR Vbeta segments and 13 reverse primers for TCR Jbeta segments was used. The CDR3 region of rearranged TCR beta genes was amplified from genomic DNA by a multiplex PCR assay. The Illumina HiSeq System was used to sequence the amplified TCR beta libraries as 87-base-pair reads. Regarding the original processing steps: Across the 670 or so repertoires, a later analysis counted 75 million to 90 million unique TCR beta chains, approximately 10 million of which were shared by at least two donors. Raw reads were error-corrected and collapsed into unique sequences by a nearest-neighbor algorithm in which closely related sequences were merged to remove PCR and sequencing errors. Alignment of CDR3 sequences to IMGT reference sequences was used to assign V, D and J gene segments. For a sequence to be retained, a match of at least six nucleotides to both a V gene segment and a J gene segment was required. A rearrangement was called productive if the CDR3 had no stop codons and remained in frame with V and J, and every other rearrangement was called non-productive. Following IMGT convention, CDR3 was defined as the stretch from the second conserved V-encoded cysteine up to the conserved J-encoded phenylalanine. In an earlier analysis of more than 550 of the donors, sequences lacking an unambiguous match to a single V gene segment were excluded. In an earlier analysis of 500 to 750 of the donors, V segments were called functional above 56.7% productive rearrangements and were called segregating when the between-donor standard deviation exceeded 5%. A statistical classification framework was built for diagnosing cytomegalovirus status from the catalog of TCR beta chain sequences. A later analysis assigned V and J genes by comparing TCR nucleotide sequences with IMGT/GENE-DB human TR gene sequences. Using the TCRdist pipeline, a later analysis assigned CDR3 sequences along with most-parsimonious VDJ recombination scenarios. In a later analysis, each TCR beta chain was defined by its CDR3 amino acid sequence together with its V-gene family, and reads without a unique V-gene family were excluded. To address suspected cross-contamination and a sequencing artifact, a later analysis removed approximately 590 highly shared, low-generation-probability nucleotide sequences. In a later analysis, a clonal expansion index for each public chain was calculated from normalized within-repertoire ranks of inferred template counts. In a later analysis, generation probabilities were computed using a VDJ recombination model fitted to out-of-frame rearrangements, and the results were checked against IGoR. In a later analysis, hypergeometric tests were used to score TCR-TCR, TCR-HLA and TCR-CMV co-occurrence, with a repertoire-size bias correction applied to TCR pairs. In a later analysis, false discovery rates were estimated by permuting HLA or CMV assignments 20 times. In a later analysis, co-occurring TCRs were grouped using DBSCAN, and TCRdist sequence similarity was added for clustering within HLA-allele-positive subsets. For co-occurrence clustering, repertoires with fewer than 30,000 or more than 120,000 public chains were excluded, along with about five repertoires with anomalous nucleotide sharing. What TCRdb holds here is the immuneACCESS table cut down to in-frame rearrangements. Part of the clones is not present; checked against another copy, under half of the missing clones reflect an unresolved V gene, and the others are unexplained. The DNA gave D and trimming, while V, J and clone size come from that table. This sample is represented by about 85,000 clones; around 80% of them were singletons. Roughly a quarter of the sample rests with the top ten.

As concerns this clone: Its binding antigen is unknown. Base-call qualities are not available, and no considerably larger clone is one nucleotide away.

The cohort comprised fewer than 750 healthy bone marrow donors. At the time of sampling, every cohort member was nominally healthy, though immune exposures that went unrecorded were likely present. The donor was CMV seropositive and belonged to the group of 270 or so seropositive cohort members. Each donor provided a peripheral blood sample, and peripheral blood mononuclear cells were used for TCR beta sequencing. The Qiagen DNeasy Blood Extraction Kit was used to extract genomic DNA from the blood cell samples. The sequencing sample was made of PBMCs. In this chain, TRBV6-1 is recombined with TRBJ2-5; TRBD1 might be the D gene, on 5 matching bases. This TCR was recovered from a woman in her fifties or sixties in good health and CMV-seropositive. This receptor has the CDR3 CASSARTSGSVTQYF. The DNA sequence is TGTGCCAGCAGTGCCCGGACATCAGGATCAGTGACCCAGTACTTC.